Sequencing of this TCR beta chain was carried out in a study of T cell responses to AZD1222 COVID-19 vaccine. General study results and limits: Across the whole spike, CD4 TCRs peaked at regions 160-218 and 743-854. Reportedly, nearly half of unique spike TCRs recognized epitopes outside B.1.351/B.1.1.7 mutations. Most donors were white British and more were female, and clonal diversity was possibly underestimated. Repertoires were sampled only after the peak T cell response.

Comments on this clone: Antigen: not known.

This CDR3 spans 13 amino acids. The germline CDR1 and CDR2 sequences are SEHNR and FQNEAQ (reference sequence). V was trimmed by 4 bases and J by 8 bases, leaving 14 bases between them. Some clones are missing from TCRdb's copy, which holds only in-frame ones; the method was immunoSEQ multiplex PCR. The sample yields approximately 120,000 clones, about 90% seen once. The chain employs TRBV7-9 and TRBJ1-1; no clear D gene. Sequenced here: peripheral blood, sampled 28 days after the second AZD1222 dose. The TCR sequence derives from an adult who received the AZD1222 COVID-19 vaccine. Written as DNA, the CDR3 is TGTGCCAGCAGCTACGGCGCGGCACCGGAAGCTTTCTTT. It is translated as CASSYGAAPEAFF.